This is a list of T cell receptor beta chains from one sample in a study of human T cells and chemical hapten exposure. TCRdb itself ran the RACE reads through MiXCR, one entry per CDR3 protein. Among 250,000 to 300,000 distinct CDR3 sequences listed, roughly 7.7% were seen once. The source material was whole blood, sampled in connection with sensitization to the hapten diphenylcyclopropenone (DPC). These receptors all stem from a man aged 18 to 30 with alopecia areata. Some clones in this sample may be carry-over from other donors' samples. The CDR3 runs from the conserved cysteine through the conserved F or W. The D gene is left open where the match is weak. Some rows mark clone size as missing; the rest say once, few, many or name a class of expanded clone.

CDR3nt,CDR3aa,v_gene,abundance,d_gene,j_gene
TGCAGTGCTAGAGAGGGAACCGAGCGAACTGAGCAGTTCTTC,CSAREGTERTEQFF,TRBV20-1,-,-,TRBJ2-1
TGTGCCAGCAGTGAGCAGGGGCAATCCTCCTACGAGCAGTACTTC,CASSEQGQSSYEQYF,TRBV25-1,-,-,TRBJ2-7
TGCGCCAGCAGCTTGGGGGGAGGACAGCGAAAGACCCAGTACTTC,CASSLGGGQRKTQYF,TRBV5-1,-,-,TRBJ2-5
TGTGCCAGCAGCACCCGAAGCGGGGGGATAGACAATGAGCAGTTCTTC,CASSTRSGGIDNEQFF,TRBV9,few,TRBD2,TRBJ2-1
TGTGCCAGCAGGATAGCACCCGAGGGGACACCACAGAACACTGAAGCTTTCTTT,CASRIAPEGTPQNTEAFF,TRBV7-2,-,-,TRBJ1-1
TGTGCCAGCAGTCTTCTCTACCTCGCTAGCGGGGATGTCACAGATACGCAGTATTTT,CASSLLYLASGDVTDTQYF,TRBV12-3/TRBV12-4,few,TRBD2,TRBJ2-3
TGTGCCAGCAGTAAAGGGATTGAGAACAATGAGCAGTTCTTC,CASSKGIENNEQFF,TRBV6-5,many,-,TRBJ2-1
TGTGCCAGCAGCTTTTCCGGTGGCTACACCTTC,CASSFSGGYTF,TRBV7-9,-,-,TRBJ1-2
TGTGCCAGCAACGACCGGACGGTAGCTAACTATGGCTACACCTTC,CASNDRTVANYGYTF,TRBV2,few,-,TRBJ1-2
TGCGCCAGCGGGGGGGTCACCTACAATGAGCAGTTCTTC,CASGGVTYNEQFF,TRBV10-2,many,TRBD2,TRBJ2-1
TGCAGCGTTGAGACAGTTAGAAGAGAGACCCAGTACTTC,CSVETVRRETQYF,TRBV29-1,few,-,TRBJ2-5